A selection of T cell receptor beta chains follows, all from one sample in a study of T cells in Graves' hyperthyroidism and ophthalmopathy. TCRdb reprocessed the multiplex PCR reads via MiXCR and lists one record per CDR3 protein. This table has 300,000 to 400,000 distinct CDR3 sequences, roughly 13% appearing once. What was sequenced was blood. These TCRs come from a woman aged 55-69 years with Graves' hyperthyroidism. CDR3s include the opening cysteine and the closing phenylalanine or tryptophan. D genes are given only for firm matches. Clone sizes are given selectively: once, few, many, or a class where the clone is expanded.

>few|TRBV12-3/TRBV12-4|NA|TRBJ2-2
CASSPGRGGGYTGELFF
TGTGCCAGCAGTCCCGGTCGGGGCGGGGGCTACACCGGGGAGCTGTTTTTT
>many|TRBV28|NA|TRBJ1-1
CASSYGVGAFF
TGTGCCAGCAGTTACGGGGTGGGGGCTTTCTTT
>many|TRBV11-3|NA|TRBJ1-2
CASSLDGSRANYGYTF
TGTGCCAGCAGCTTAGACGGGAGCAGGGCCAACTATGGCTACACCTTC
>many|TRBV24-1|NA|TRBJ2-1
CATSDSVGEQFF
TGTGCCACCAGTGATAGTGTTGGTGAGCAGTTCTTC
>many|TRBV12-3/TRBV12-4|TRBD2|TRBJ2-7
CASRNGLAGAGQYF
TGTGCCAGCAGGAATGGTCTAGCGGGAGCTGGGCAGTACTTC
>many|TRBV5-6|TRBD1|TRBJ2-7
CASSSRTGRSSYEQYF
TGTGCCAGCAGCTCCCGGACAGGGAGGTCCTCCTACGAGCAGTACTTC
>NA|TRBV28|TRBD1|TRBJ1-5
CASSEPGQGSNQPQHF
TGTGCCAGCAGTGAACCGGGACAGGGTAGCAATCAGCCCCAGCATTTT
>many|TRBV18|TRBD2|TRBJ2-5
CASSPPVGSGRGETQYF
TGTGCCAGCTCACCACCCGTGGGTAGCGGGAGAGGAGAGACCCAGTACTTC
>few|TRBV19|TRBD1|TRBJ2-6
CASTQGVSGANVLTF
TGTGCCAGTACCCAGGGGGTCTCTGGGGCCAACGTCCTGACTTTC
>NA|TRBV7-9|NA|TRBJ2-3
CASSPLGGPAEDTQYF
TGTGCCAGCAGCCCCCTTGGCGGTCCCGCAGAAGATACGCAGTATTTT
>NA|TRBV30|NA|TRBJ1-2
CAWSVHGAPQGYTF
TGTGCCTGGAGTGTACATGGGGCCCCTCAGGGCTACACCTTC
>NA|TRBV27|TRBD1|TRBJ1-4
CASSLSGTGYPSNEKLFF
TGTGCCAGCAGTCTCTCCGGGACAGGGTACCCCTCCAATGAAAAACTGTTTTTT
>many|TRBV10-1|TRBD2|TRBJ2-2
CASSAGLAGGTGELFF
TGCGCCAGCAGCGCAGGACTAGCGGGAGGTACCGGGGAGCTGTTTTTT
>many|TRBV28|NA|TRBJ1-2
CASTYPGHYGYTF
TGTGCCAGCACCTACCCGGGGCACTATGGCTACACCTTC
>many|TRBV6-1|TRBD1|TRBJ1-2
CASSESGQVINGYTF
TGTGCCAGCAGTGAGTCGGGACAGGTGATCAACGGCTACACCTTC
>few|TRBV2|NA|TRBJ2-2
CASSEGRENTGELFF
TGTGCCAGCAGTGAAGGAAGGGAGAACACCGGGGAGCTGTTTTTT
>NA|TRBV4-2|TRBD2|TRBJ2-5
CASSPSGRQETQYF
TGTGCCAGCAGCCCCAGCGGGAGGCAAGAGACCCAGTACTTC
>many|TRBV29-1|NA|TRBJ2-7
CSVEPTLRGEQYF
TGCAGCGTTGAACCCACCTTAAGGGGGGAGCAGTACTTC
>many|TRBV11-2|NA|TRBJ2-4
CASSLSLGNIQYF
TGTGCCAGCAGCTTAAGTCTGGGAAACATTCAGTACTTC
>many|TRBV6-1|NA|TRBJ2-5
CASSSQQTETQYF
TGTGCCAGCAGCTCACAGCAAACGGAGACCCAGTACTTC
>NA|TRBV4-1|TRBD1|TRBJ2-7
CASSQPGTGPVAYEQYF
TGCGCCAGCAGCCAACCAGGGACAGGTCCCGTTGCCTACGAGCAGTACTTC
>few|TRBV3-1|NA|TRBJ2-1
CASGSGPLVGAAEQFF
TGTGCCAGCGGATCGGGCCCACTAGTCGGTGCGGCTGAGCAGTTCTTC
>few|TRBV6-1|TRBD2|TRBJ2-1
CASSSGRGGNEQFF
TGTGCCAGCAGTTCGGGGCGGGGGGGGAATGAGCAGTTCTTC
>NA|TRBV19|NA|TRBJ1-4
CASSISRGSEKLFF
TGTGCCAGTAGTATATCCAGGGGTAGTGAAAAACTGTTTTTT
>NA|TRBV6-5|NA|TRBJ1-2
CASSYPGARGYTF
TGTGCCAGCAGTTATCCGGGGGCGCGCGGCTACACCTTC
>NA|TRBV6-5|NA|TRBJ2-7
CASSYNPLQGGNEQYF
TGTGCCAGCAGTTACAATCCGCTACAGGGTGGTAACGAGCAGTACTTC
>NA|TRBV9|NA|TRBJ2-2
CASSGEGHGTGELFF
TGTGCCAGCAGCGGCGAGGGCCATGGCACCGGGGAGCTGTTTTTT
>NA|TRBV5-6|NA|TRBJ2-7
CASSLWGEAYEQYF
TGTGCCAGCAGCTTGTGGGGGGAGGCATACGAGCAGTACTTC
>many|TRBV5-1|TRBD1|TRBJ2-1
CASSLAPGQGHRNEQFF
TGCGCCAGCAGCTTGGCACCCGGACAGGGGCATCGCAATGAGCAGTTCTTC
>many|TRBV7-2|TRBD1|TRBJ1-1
CASRMDRGRGTEAFF
TGTGCCAGCAGAATGGACAGGGGGCGGGGAACTGAAGCTTTCTTT
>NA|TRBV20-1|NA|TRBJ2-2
CSARNRRNTGELFF
TGCAGTGCTAGGAACAGGCGGAACACCGGGGAGCTGTTTTTT
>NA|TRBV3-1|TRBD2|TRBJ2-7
CASSHGGGEYYF
TGTGCCAGCAGCCACGGGGGGGGAGAGTACTACTTC
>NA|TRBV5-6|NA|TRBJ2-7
CASTTVGGSYEQYF
TGTGCCAGCACCACTGTAGGGGGCTCCTACGAGCAGTACTTC
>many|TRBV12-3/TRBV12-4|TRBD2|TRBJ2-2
CASSFSLAGGWNTGELFF
TGTGCCAGCAGTTTCTCACTAGCGGGAGGGTGGAACACCGGGGAGCTGTTTTTT
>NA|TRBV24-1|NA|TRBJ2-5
CATSDFPVETQYF
TGTGCCACCAGTGATTTTCCTGTTGAGACCCAGTACTTC
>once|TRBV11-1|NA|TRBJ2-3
CASSRMDGNTDTQYF
TGTGCCAGCAGCAGGATGGACGGAAACACAGATACGCAGTATTTT
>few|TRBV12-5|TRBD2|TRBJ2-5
CASGFKQSRGGLGMTQYF
TGTGCTAGTGGTTTCAAACAGAGCAGAGGGGGACTAGGTATGACCCAGTACTTC
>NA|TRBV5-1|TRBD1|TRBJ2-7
CASSRTGGSNEQYF
TGCGCCAGCAGCAGGACAGGGGGCTCCAACGAGCAGTACTTC
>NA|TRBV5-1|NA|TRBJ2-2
CASSLSGTRLYTGELFF
TGCGCCAGCAGCTTGTCTGGGACTCGACTATACACCGGGGAGCTGTTTTTT
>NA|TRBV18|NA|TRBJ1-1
CASSIRWNTEAFF
TGTGCCAGCTCAATACGGTGGAACACTGAAGCTTTCTTT
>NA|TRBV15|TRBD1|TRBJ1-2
CATSRDRDRSGYTF
TGTGCCACCAGCAGAGATCGGGACAGGAGTGGCTACACCTTC
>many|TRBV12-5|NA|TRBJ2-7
CASGLSGTYEQYF
TGTGCTAGTGGTTTGTCTGGGACCTACGAGCAGTACTTC
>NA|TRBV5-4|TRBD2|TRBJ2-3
CASSGGVAGADTQYF
TGTGCCAGCAGCGGGGGAGTCGCGGGAGCAGATACGCAGTATTTT
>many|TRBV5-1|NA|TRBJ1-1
CASSWKQGLDTEAFF
TGCGCCAGCAGCTGGAAGCAGGGGTTGGACACTGAAGCTTTCTTT
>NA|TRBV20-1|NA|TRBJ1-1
CSARGPLNTEAFF
TGCAGTGCCCGGGGACCCTTGAACACTGAAGCTTTCTTT
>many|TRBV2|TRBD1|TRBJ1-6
CASKTDRANNSPLHF
TGTGCCAGCAAGACGGACAGGGCGAATAATTCACCCCTCCACTTT
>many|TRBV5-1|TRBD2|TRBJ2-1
CASSWGTSGNEQFF
TGCGCCAGCAGCTGGGGGACTAGCGGGAATGAGCAGTTCTTC